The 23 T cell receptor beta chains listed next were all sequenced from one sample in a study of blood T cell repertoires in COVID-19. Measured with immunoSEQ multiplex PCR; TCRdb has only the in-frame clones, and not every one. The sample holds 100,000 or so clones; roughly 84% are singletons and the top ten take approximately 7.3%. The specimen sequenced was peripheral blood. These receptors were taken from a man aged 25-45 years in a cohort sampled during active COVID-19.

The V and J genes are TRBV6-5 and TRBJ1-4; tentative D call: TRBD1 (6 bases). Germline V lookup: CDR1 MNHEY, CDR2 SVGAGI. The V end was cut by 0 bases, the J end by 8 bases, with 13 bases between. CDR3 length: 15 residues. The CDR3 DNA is TGTGCCAGCAGTTACTCGGTTAATCAGGGGGAAAAACTGTTTTTT. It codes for CASSYSVNQGEKLFF.

CDR3 bases: TGTGCCAGCAGATCTCCGAACACCGGGGAGCTGTTTTTT. Its protein is CASRSPNTGELFF. The chain couples TRBV7-2 to TRBJ2-2; D not resolved. This CDR3 has 13 residues. The germline V gene has CDR1 SGHTA and CDR2 FQGNSA. V shed 6 bases and J shed 0 bases, with 5 bases lying between them.

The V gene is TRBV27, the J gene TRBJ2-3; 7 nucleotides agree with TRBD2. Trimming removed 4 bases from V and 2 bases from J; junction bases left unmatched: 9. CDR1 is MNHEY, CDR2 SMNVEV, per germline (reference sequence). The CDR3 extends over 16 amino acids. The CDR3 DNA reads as TGTGCCAGCAGTTCTACTAGGGAGGGGTTCACAGATACGCAGTATTTT. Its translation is CASSSTREGFTDTQYF.

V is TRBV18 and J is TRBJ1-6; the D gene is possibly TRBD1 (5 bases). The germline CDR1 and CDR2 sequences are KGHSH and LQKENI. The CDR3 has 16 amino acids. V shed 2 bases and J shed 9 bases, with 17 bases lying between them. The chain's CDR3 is CASSPRGGDVVSPLHF. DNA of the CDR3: TGTGCCAGCTCACCAAGGGGAGGAGACGTGGTTTCACCCCTCCACTTT.

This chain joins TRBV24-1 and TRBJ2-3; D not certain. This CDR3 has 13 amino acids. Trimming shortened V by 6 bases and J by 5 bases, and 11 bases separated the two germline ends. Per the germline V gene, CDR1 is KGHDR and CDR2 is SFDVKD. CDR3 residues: CATSPNLRDTQYF. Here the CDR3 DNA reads TGTGCCACCAGTCCGAACCTAAGAGATACGCAGTATTTT.

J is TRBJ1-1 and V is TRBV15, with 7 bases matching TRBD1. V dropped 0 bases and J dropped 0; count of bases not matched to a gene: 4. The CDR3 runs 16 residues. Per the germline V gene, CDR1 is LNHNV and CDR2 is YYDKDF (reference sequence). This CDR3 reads CATSRDIGTVNTEAFF. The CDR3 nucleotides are TGTGCCACCAGCAGAGATATCGGGACAGTGAACACTGAAGCTTTCTTT. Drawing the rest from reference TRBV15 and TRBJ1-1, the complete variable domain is DAMVIQNPRYQVTQFGKPVTLSCSQTLNHNVMYWYQQKSSQAPKLLFHYYDKDFNNEADTPDNFQSRRPNTSFCFLDIRSPGLGDTAMYLCATSRDIGTVNTEAFFGQGTRLTVV.

DNA for the CDR3: TGTGCCAGCAGTACTACCTACGAGCAGTACTTC. Translated: CASSTTYEQYF. V usage is TRBV6-2 or TRBV6-3 and J usage is TRBJ2-7; D gene unclear. The CDR3 consists of 11 residues. V lost 5 bases and J lost 2, with 4 bases in between. Germline V gene data show CDR1 as MNHEY and CDR2 as SVGEGT.

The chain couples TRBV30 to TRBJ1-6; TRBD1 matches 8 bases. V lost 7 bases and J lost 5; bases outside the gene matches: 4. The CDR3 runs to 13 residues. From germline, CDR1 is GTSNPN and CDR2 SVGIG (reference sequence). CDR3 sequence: CASTDRDNSPLHF. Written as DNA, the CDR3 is TGTGCCTCGACGGACAGGGATAATTCACCCCTCCACTTT.

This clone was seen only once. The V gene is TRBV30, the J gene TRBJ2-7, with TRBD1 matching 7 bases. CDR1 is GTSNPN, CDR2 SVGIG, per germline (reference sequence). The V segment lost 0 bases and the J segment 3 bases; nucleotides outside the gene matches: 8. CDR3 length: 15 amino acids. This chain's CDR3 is CAWSVKGGRGYEQYF. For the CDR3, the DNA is TGTGCCTGGAGTGTAAAAGGGGGCAGGGGCTACGAGCAGTACTTC.

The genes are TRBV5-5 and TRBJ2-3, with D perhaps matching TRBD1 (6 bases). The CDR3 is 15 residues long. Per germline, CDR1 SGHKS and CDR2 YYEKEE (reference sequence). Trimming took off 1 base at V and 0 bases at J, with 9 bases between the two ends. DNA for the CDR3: TGTGCCAGCAGCTTGTCCGGACAGAGCACAGATACGCAGTATTTT. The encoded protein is CASSLSGQSTDTQYF. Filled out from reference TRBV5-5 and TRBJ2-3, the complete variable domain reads DAGVTQSPTHLIKTRGQQVTLRCSPISGHKSVSWYQQVLGQGPQFIFQYYEKEERGRGNFPDRFSARQFPNYSSELNVNALLLGDSALYLCASSLSGQSTDTQYFGPGTRLTVL.

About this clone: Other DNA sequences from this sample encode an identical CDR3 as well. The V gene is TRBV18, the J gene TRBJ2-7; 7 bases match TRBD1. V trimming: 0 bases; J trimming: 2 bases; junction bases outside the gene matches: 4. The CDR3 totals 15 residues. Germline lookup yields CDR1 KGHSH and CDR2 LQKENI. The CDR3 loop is CASSPPSQGAYEQYF. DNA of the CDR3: TGTGCCAGCTCACCACCGTCTCAGGGGGCCTACGAGCAGTACTTC.

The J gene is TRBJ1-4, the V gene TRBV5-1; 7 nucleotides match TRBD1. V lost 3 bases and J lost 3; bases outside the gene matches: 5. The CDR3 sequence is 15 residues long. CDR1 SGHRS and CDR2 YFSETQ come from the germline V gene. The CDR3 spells CASSSTGASNEKLFF. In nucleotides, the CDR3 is TGCGCCAGCAGCTCAACAGGGGCGTCTAATGAAAAACTGTTTTTT.

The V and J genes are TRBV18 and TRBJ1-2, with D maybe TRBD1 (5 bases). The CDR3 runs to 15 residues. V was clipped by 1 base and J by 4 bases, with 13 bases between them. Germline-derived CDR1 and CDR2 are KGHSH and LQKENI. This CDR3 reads CASSPRSSGLYGYTF. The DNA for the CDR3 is TGTGCCAGCTCACCACGGTCGTCAGGGCTCTATGGCTACACCTTC.

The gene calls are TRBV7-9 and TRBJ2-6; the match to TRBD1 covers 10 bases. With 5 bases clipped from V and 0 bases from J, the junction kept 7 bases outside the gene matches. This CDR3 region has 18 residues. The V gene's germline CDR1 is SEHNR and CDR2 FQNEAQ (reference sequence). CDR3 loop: CASSPRTGGTSGANVLTF. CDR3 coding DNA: TGTGCCAGCAGCCCACGGACAGGGGGGACCTCTGGGGCCAACGTCCTGACTTTC.

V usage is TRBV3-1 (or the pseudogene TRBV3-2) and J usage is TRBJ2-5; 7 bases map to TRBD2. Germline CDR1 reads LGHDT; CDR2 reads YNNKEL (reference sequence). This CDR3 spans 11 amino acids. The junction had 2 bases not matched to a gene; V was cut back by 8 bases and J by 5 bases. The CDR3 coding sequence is TGTGCCAGCGCGCGGGGGGAGACCCAGTACTTC. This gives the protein CASARGETQYF.

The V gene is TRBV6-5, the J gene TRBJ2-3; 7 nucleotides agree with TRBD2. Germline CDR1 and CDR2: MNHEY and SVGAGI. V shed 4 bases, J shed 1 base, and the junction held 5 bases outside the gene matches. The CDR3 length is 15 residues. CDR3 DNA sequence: TGTGCCAGCAGTTCTCAGCGGGGTGGCACAGATACGCAGTATTTT. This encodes CASSSQRGGTDTQYF.

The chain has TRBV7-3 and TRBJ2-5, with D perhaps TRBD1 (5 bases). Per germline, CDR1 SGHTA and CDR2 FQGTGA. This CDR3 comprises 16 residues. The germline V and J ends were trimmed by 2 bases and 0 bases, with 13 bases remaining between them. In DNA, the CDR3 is TGTGCCAGCAGCTTACAGGGTATGGGGTACCAAGAGACCCAGTACTTC. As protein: CASSLQGMGYQETQYF. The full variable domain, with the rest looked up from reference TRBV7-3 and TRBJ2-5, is GAGVSQTPSNKVTEKGKYVELRCDPISGHTALYWYRQSLGQGPEFLIYFQGTGAADDSGLPNDRFFAVRPEGSVSTLKIQRTERGDSAVYLCASSLQGMGYQETQYFGPGTRLLVL.

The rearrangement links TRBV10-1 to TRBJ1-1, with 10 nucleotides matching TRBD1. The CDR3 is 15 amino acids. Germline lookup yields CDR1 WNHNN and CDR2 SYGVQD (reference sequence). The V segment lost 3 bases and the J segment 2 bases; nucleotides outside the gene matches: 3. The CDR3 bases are TGCGCCAGCAGTGAAGGGACAGGGGTAAACACTGAAGCTTTCTTT. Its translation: CASSEGTGVNTEAFF.

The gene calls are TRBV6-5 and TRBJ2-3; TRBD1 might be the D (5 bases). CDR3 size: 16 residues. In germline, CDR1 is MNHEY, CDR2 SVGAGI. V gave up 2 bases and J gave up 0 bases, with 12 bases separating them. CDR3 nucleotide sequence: TGTGCCAGCAGTTACCGGTTTAGACAGAGCACAGATACGCAGTATTTT. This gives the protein CASSYRFRQSTDTQYF.

CDR3 sequence (DNA): TGTGCCAGCAGCCAAGATGTCCCCTTAGGGGCCCCGCGGGGGGGCCATTACGAGCAGTACTTC. Protein: CASSQDVPLGAPRGGHYEQYF. The chain has TRBV4-2 and TRBJ2-7; TRBD2 matches at 9 bases. The V gene end was trimmed by 0 bases and the J gene end by 4 bases; junction bases not matched to a gene: 22. The CDR3 is 21 amino acids. Germline assignment: CDR1 LGHNA and CDR2 YNFKEQ.

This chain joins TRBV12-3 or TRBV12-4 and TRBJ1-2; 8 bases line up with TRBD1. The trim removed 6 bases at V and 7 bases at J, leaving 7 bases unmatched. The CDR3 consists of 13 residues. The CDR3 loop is CASSFRGQSGYTF. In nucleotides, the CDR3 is TGTGCCAGCAGCTTCAGGGGGCAGAGTGGCTACACCTTC.

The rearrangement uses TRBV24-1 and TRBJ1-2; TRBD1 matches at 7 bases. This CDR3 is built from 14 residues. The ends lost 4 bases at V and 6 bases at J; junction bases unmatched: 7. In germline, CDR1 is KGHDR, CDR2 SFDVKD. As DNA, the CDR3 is TGTGCCACCAGTGACCGTGGACAGGCGCATGGCTACACCTTC. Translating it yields CATSDRGQAHGYTF.

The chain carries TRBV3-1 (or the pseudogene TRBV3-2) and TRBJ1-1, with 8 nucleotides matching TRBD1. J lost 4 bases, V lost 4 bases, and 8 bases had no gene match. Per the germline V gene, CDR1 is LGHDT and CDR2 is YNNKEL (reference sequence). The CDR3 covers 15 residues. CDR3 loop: CASSRNQGAGTEAFF. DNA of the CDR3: TGTGCCAGCAGCCGAAACCAGGGGGCAGGCACTGAAGCTTTCTTT.